Following are 28 T cell receptor beta chains from one sample sequenced in a study of technical replicates of blood from a handful of donors (dated by TCRdb to 2017 to 2019). The protocol used for the library was the immunoSEQ multiplex PCR assay. The source is immuneACCESS, and TCRdb retained only in-frame sequences with V and J called. Part of the clones is not carried over; for the studies checked, unresolved V genes explain less than half of this, and the remainder is unexplained. The sample contains 85,000 to 100,000 clones, around 95% of them found a single time. The ten largest clones capture roughly 0.23% of the sample. Sequencing was performed on T cells isolated from PBMCs. These TCRs come from a human donor in good health.

The rearrangement links TRBV5-6 to TRBJ2-6; a possible D gene is TRBD1 (6 bases). The CDR3 is 14 amino acids. Germline V CDR1 and CDR2: SGHDT, YYEEEE. Trimming took 4 bases from V and 4 from J, leaving 9 bases between them. The CDR3 DNA sequence: TGTGCCAGCAGCCTGGGGGCGGGGGCCAACGTCCTGACTTTC. It yields the protein CASSLGAGANVLTF.

The chain joins TRBV6-5 to TRBJ2-7; weak D call: TRBD2 (7 bases). CDR1 is MNHEY and CDR2 is SVGAGI in the germline V gene. Trimming pared 3 bases from V and 7 bases from J, leaving 16 bases between. This CDR3 comprises 14 residues. The CDR3 is CASSYGLGGFEQYF. The CDR3 DNA reads TGTGCCAGCAGTTATGGACTAGGGGGGTTTGAGCAGTACTTC.

The V call is TRBV4-1, the J call TRBJ2-2; TRBD2 aligns across 11 bases. In germline, CDR1 is MGHRA, CDR2 YSYEKL. V trimming: 4 bases; J trimming: 7 bases; junction bases outside the gene matches: 8. The CDR3 consists of 16 residues. This chain's CDR3 is CASSPLAGGIGGELFF. In DNA, the CDR3 is TGCGCCAGCAGCCCGCTAGCGGGGGGAATCGGCGGGGAGCTGTTTTTT.

V is TRBV5-5 and J is TRBJ1-6; tentatively, D is TRBD1 (5 bases). V was clipped by 4 bases and J by 11 bases, with 19 bases between them. Germline V gene sequence: CDR1 SGHKS, CDR2 YYEKEE (reference sequence). The CDR3 is made up of 15 amino acids. The CDR3 spells CASSPDTGDWTPLHF. CDR3 coding DNA: TGTGCCAGCAGCCCGGACACCGGAGATTGGACACCCCTCCACTTT.

The chain couples TRBV14 to TRBJ2-1, with TRBD2 as a possible D gene (7 bases). The CDR3 runs to 12 residues. Per the germline V gene, CDR1 is SGHDN and CDR2 is FVKESK. Trimming pared 1 base from V and 12 bases from J, leaving 10 bases between. CDR3 residues: CASSQVGGPQFF. The CDR3 region has the DNA TGTGCCAGCAGCCAAGTGGGGGGGCCGCAGTTCTTC.

The chain joins TRBV6-1 to TRBJ2-7; 7 bases are a match to TRBD1. CDR1 and CDR2 from the germline V gene are MNHNS and SASEGT. The trim removed 8 bases at V and 5 bases at J, leaving 12 bases unmatched. The CDR3 contains 14 residues. The CDR3 bases are TGTGCCAGCGTCTGGGACAGCCTTTCCGACGAGCAGTACTTC. Translated: CASVWDSLSDEQYF.

This clone was detected a few times. J is TRBJ1-5 and V is TRBV30; 8 bases are a match to TRBD1. Germline V gene lookup returns CDR1 GTSNPN and CDR2 SVGIG (reference sequence). The CDR3 is 13 amino acids. V was clipped by 0 bases and J by 5 bases; unmatched bases: 0. CDR3 protein: CAWSVQGDQPQHF. The DNA of the CDR3 is TGTGCCTGGAGTGTACAGGGGGATCAGCCCCAGCATTTT.

The CDR3: CASGLGGQGADYGYTF. The CDR3 coding sequence is TGTGCTAGTGGTTTGGGCGGACAGGGGGCCGACTATGGCTACACCTTC. The chain combines TRBV12-5 with TRBJ1-2; 11 nucleotides align to TRBD1. J was trimmed by 3 bases and V by 1 base; bases with no gene match: 4. CDR3 length equals 16 residues. Germline CDR1 and CDR2: LGHNT and FRNRAP. The full variable domain, in which reference TRBV12-5 and TRBJ1-2 provide the parts outside the CDR3, is DARVTQTPRHKVTEMGQEVTMRCQPILGHNTVFWYRQTMMQGLELLAYFRNRAPLDDSGMPKDRFSAEMPDATLATLKIQPSEPRDSAVYFCASGLGGQGADYGYTFGSGTRLTVV.

This clone was observed once. V usage is TRBV2 and J usage is TRBJ1-5, with TRBD1 matching 11 bases. CDR3 size: 14 residues. From germline, CDR1 is SNHLY and CDR2 FYNNEI. V lost 8 bases, J lost 5 bases, and 5 bases stayed unmatched. The CDR3 loop is CASRGTGGHQPQHF. The CDR3 DNA sequence: TGTGCCAGCCGAGGGACAGGGGGACATCAGCCCCAGCATTTT.

The chain has TRBV7-9 and TRBJ1-2; 9 bases match TRBD1. Germline-derived CDR1 and CDR2 are SEHNR and FQNEAQ (reference sequence). This CDR3 has 14 residues. After removal of 5 bases from V and 6 bases from J, the junction contained 7 bases not matched to a gene. CDR3 sequence (DNA): TGTGCCAGCAGCCAAATACGGGACAGGGATGGCTACACCTTC. It yields the protein CASSQIRDRDGYTF.

In its sample, this clone was seen once. The rearrangement links TRBV7-9 to TRBJ2-3; a possible D gene is TRBD2 (6 bases). CDR3 size: 16 residues. Germline V gene data show CDR1 as SEHNR and CDR2 as FQNEAQ (reference sequence). Trimming left V 2 bases short and J 6 bases short, with 18 bases between. CDR3 sequence (DNA): TGTGCCAGCAGCTTATCTGGAGGGGACGTATCGGATACGCAGTATTTT. Translation: CASSLSGGDVSDTQYF.

This sequence joins TRBV19 and TRBJ2-7; 11 bases are a match to TRBD2. The CDR3 extends over 15 amino acids. V gave up 5 bases and J gave up 5 bases; unmatched junction bases: 8. The germline CDR1 and CDR2 sequences are LNHDA and SQIVND (reference sequence). The CDR3 spells CASSQLAGGPNEQYF. The CDR3 nucleotides are TGTGCCAGTAGTCAATTAGCGGGAGGGCCCAACGAGCAGTACTTC.

This rearrangement joins TRBV11-2 to TRBJ2-7, with D maybe TRBD2 (7 bases). The CDR3 runs 14 residues. Germline lookup yields CDR1 SGHAT and CDR2 FQNNGV. Trimming removed 4 bases from V and 0 bases from J, with 10 bases in between. The CDR3 region is CASSSGGSSYEQYF. In DNA, the CDR3 is TGTGCCAGCAGCTCGGGGGGCAGCTCCTACGAGCAGTACTTC.

This sequence joins TRBV5-8 and TRBJ2-7, with D maybe TRBD2 (7 bases). V was cut by 4 bases and J by 2 bases, with 19 bases left in between. From germline, CDR1 is SGHTS and CDR2 YDEGEE. The CDR3 is 16 amino acids. CDR3 loop: CASSAWGGRGTYEQYF. CDR3 DNA: TGTGCCAGCAGCGCCTGGGGGGGCCGGGGAACCTACGAGCAGTACTTC.

Here the CDR3 reads CAIRLQGQGSPLHF. The CDR3 DNA is TGTGCCATCAGGCTACAGGGGCAGGGTTCACCCCTCCACTTT. V and J are TRBV10-3 and TRBJ1-6; 7 nucleotides align to TRBD1. The CDR3 totals 14 residues. Germline V gene lookup returns CDR1 ENHRY and CDR2 SYGVKD. V lost 6 bases, J lost 9 bases, and 8 bases stayed unmatched.

V usage is TRBV6-5 and J usage is TRBJ2-1; D possibly corresponds to TRBD2 (5 bases). This CDR3 is built from 12 residues. Germline V gives CDR1 MNHEY, CDR2 SVGAGI. V shed 7 bases and J shed 3 bases, with 7 bases lying between them. The chain's CDR3 is CASTDFYNEQFF. For the CDR3, the DNA is TGTGCCAGCACGGACTTCTACAATGAGCAGTTCTTC.

This clone was found a few times. The rearrangement uses TRBV5-1 and TRBJ1-1, with 8 bases that match TRBD1. The CDR3 contains 13 residues. Germline V gene data show CDR1 as SGHRS and CDR2 as YFSETQ. The trim removed 1 base at V and 7 bases at J, leaving 3 bases unmatched. This chain's CDR3 is CASSLQGAVEAFF. CDR3 DNA sequence: TGCGCCAGCAGCTTGCAGGGGGCTGTTGAAGCTTTCTTT.

The J gene is TRBJ2-7, the V gene TRBV27; 8 bases are a match to TRBD2. The CDR3 spans 13 residues. The V segment lost 4 bases and the J segment 3 bases; nucleotides outside the gene matches: 2. Germline CDR1 is MNHEY and CDR2 is SMNVEV (reference sequence). The CDR3 sequence: CASSYGTSYEQYF. CDR3 nucleotide sequence: TGTGCCAGCAGTTACGGGACTAGCTACGAGCAGTACTTC.

The CDR3 DNA sequence: TGTGCCAGCAGCACGGGTGTAGCTAACTATGGCTACACCTTC. Translation: CASSTGVANYGYTF. V is TRBV6-5 and J is TRBJ1-2; D remains unclear. V was clipped by 6 bases and J by 0 bases, with 11 bases between them. The CDR3 is 14 amino acids. The germline V gene encodes CDR1 MNHEY and CDR2 SVGAGI.

V gene TRBV9 combines with J gene TRBJ2-7; 7 bases match TRBD2. The ends lost 0 bases at V and 5 bases at J; junction bases unmatched: 5. The germline gives CDR1 SGDLS, CDR2 YYNGEE. This CDR3 has 14 residues. The CDR3 protein is CASSVGGGINEQYF. CDR3 nucleotide sequence: TGTGCCAGCAGCGTAGGGGGGGGAATTAACGAGCAGTACTTC.

J is TRBJ2-7 and V is TRBV18; TRBD2 matches 7 bases. Germline V CDR1 and CDR2: KGHSH, LQKENI. The CDR3 totals 15 residues. Losses at the gene ends were 6 bases for V and 3 bases for J; bases not matched to a gene: 11. This CDR3 reads CASSLTGEGSYEQYF. DNA for the CDR3: TGTGCCAGCTCCCTCACGGGGGAGGGTAGCTACGAGCAGTACTTC.

The chain couples TRBV19 to TRBJ2-1, with 11 bases matching TRBD1. Trimming at V came to 10 bases and at J to 0 bases, leaving 2 bases not matched to a gene. This CDR3 has 14 residues. Germline assignment: CDR1 LNHDA and CDR2 SQIVND (reference sequence). The CDR3 nucleotides read TGTGCCACCGGGACAGGGGGCTCCTACAATGAGCAGTTCTTC. Its protein is CATGTGGSYNEQFF.

The J gene is TRBJ2-1, the V gene TRBV27, with unresolved D. The ends were cut back, 6 bases at V and 3 bases at J, with 21 bases in the middle. The CDR3 consists of 17 residues. The germline V gene has CDR1 MNHEY and CDR2 SMNVEV (reference sequence). The DNA of the CDR3 is TGTGCCAGCAGCGTCGCTTTGACCCCGGGTCTCTACAATGAGCAGTTCTTC. This codes for CASSVALTPGLYNEQFF.

This clone was observed once. The chain employs TRBV7-9 and TRBJ1-2; D possibly corresponds to TRBD1 (6 bases). The CDR3 sequence is 13 residues long. Looked up from germline, CDR1 is SEHNR and CDR2 is FQNEAQ (reference sequence). Trimming took 5 bases from V and 7 from J, leaving 14 bases between them. The CDR3 loop is CASSPTGNGGYTF. CDR3 bases: TGTGCCAGCAGCCCTACAGGGAACGGTGGCTACACCTTC.

The rearrangement uses TRBV5-4 and TRBJ2-7; D might be TRBD2 (6 bases). CDR1 is SGHNT and CDR2 is YYREEE in the germline V gene (reference sequence). Trimming shortened V by 4 bases and J by 3 bases, and 11 bases separated the two germline ends. This CDR3 is built from 13 residues. CDR3 amino acids: CASSRLDHYEQYF. In DNA form, the CDR3 reads TGTGCCAGCAGCAGACTAGACCACTACGAGCAGTACTTC.

J is TRBJ1-4 and V is TRBV15; 7 nucleotides match TRBD1. This CDR3 comprises 15 residues. V lost 1 base, J lost 3 bases, and 2 bases stayed unmatched. The V gene's germline CDR1 is LNHNV and CDR2 YYDKDF (reference sequence). DNA for the CDR3: TGTGCCACCAGCAGAGCTGGGACAGCTAATGAAAAACTGTTTTTT. Amino acid sequence: CATSRAGTANEKLFF.

CDR3 bases: TGTGCCAGCAGTCAACTTAGCGGAACGAACACCGGGGAGCTGTTTTTT. Its translation is CASSQLSGTNTGELFF. The chain recombines TRBV25-1 with TRBJ2-2; perhaps TRBD2 as D (6 bases). The CDR3 is 16 residues long. V was cut by 5 bases and J by 0 bases, with 13 bases left in between. Per the germline V gene, CDR1 is MGHDK and CDR2 is SYGVNS.

The V call is TRBV5-1, the J call TRBJ2-7; possible D gene TRBD1, 5 bases. Germline lookup yields CDR1 SGHRS and CDR2 YFSETQ. This CDR3 spans 13 amino acids. V was cut by 3 bases and J by 1 base, with 8 bases left in between. CDR3 residues: CASSSQVSYEQYF. The CDR3 DNA sequence: TGCGCCAGCAGCTCACAGGTGTCCTACGAGCAGTACTTC. Full variable domain (remainder filled in from reference TRBV5-1 and TRBJ2-7): KAGVTQTPRYLIKTRGQQVTLSCSPISGHRSVSWYQQTPGQGLQFLFEYFSETQRNKGNFPGRFSGRQFSNSRSEMNVSTLELGDSALYLCASSSQVSYEQYFGPGTRLTVT.